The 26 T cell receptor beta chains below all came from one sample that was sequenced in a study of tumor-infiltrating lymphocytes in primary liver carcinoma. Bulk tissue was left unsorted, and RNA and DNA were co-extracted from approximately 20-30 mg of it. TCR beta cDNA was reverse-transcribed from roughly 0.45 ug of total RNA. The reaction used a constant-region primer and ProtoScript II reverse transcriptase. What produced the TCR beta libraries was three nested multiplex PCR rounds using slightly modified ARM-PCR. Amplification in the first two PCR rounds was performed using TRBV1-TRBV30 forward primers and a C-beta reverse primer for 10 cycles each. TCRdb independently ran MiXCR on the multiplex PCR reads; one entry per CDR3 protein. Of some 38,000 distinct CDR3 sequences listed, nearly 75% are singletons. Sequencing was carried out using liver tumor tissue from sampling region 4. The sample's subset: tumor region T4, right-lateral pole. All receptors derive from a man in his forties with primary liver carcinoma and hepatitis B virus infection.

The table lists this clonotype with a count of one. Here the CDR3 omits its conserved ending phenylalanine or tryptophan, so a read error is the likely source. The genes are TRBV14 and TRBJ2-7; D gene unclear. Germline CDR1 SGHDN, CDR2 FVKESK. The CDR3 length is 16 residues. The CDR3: CASSQGSQSSSCEQYL. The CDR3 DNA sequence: TGTGCCAGCAGCCAAGGCTCGCAGTCATCCTCCTGCGAGCAGTACTTA.

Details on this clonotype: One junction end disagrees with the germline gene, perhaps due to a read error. Here the CDR3 DNA reads TGTACCAGCAGCATGGGACAGTCCTACGACCAGTACTTC. Its protein is CTSSMGQSYDQYF. The chain is built from TRBV11-3 and TRBJ2-7; 7 bases line up with TRBD1. Germline V gives CDR1 SGHNT, CDR2 YENEEA. CDR3 length: 13 residues.

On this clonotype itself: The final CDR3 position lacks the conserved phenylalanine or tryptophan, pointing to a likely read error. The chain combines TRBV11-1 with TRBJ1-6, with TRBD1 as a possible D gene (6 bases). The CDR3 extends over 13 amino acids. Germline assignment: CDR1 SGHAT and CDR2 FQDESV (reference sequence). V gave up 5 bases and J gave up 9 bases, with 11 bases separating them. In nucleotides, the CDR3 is TGTGCCAGCAGCCGGAGACAGGTTTCACCCCTCCACTAT. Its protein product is CASSRRQVSPLHY.

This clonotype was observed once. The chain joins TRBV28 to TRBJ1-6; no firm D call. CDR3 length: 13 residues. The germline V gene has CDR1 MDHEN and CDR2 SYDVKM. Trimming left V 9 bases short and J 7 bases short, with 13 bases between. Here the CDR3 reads CASSRDLNSPLHF. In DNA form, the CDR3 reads TGTGCCAGTTCCCGGGATCTGAATTCACCCCTCCACTTT.

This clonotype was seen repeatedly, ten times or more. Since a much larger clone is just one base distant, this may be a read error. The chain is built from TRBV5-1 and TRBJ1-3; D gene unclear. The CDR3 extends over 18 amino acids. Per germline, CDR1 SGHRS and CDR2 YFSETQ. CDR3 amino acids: CVSSLSSPVKGTGNTIYF. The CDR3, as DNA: TGCGTCAGCAGCTTGTCTTCGCCCGTAAAAGGGACTGGAAACACCATATATTTT. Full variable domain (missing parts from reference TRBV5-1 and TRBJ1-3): KAGVTQTPRYLIKTRGQQVTLSCSPISGHRSVSWYQQTPGQGLQFLFEYFSETQRNKGNFPGRFSGRQFSNSRSEMNVSTLELGDSALYLCVSSLSSPVKGTGNTIYFGEGSWLTVV.

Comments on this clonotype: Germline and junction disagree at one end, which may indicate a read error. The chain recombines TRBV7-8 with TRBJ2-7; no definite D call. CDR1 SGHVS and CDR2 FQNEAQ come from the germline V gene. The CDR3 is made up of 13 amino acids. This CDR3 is CASSLSHNYEQYF. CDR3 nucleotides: TGTGCCAGCAGCTTATCCCATAACTACGAGCAATACTTC.

Here the CDR3 reads CSVVPRIGTDTQHF. The CDR3 DNA follows: TGCAGCGTTGTTCCGAGGATCGGCACAGATACGCAGCATTTT. The rearrangement joins TRBV29-1 to TRBJ2-3; unclear D gene. The tail of the sequence fits TRBJ1-5 better, so the J call may be wrong. Looked up from germline, CDR1 is SQVTM and CDR2 is ANQGSEA. The CDR3 has 14 amino acids.

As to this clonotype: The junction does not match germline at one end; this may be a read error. CDR3 loop: CASSRQHGINEQYF. The CDR3 DNA reads TGCGCCAGCAGCCGGCAACATGGGATCAACGAGCAATACTTC. The chain joins TRBV5-1 to TRBJ2-7; no clear D. Germline-derived CDR1 and CDR2 are SGHRS and YFSETQ. The CDR3 consists of 14 residues.

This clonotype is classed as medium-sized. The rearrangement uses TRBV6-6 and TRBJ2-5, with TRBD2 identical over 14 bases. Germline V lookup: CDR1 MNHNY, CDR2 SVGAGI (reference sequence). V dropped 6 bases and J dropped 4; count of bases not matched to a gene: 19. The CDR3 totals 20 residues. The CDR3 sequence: CASSQWGLLTSGRAVETQYF. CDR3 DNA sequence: TGTGCCAGCAGCCAATGGGGTTTACTGACTAGCGGGAGGGCCGTAGAGACCCAGTACTTC.

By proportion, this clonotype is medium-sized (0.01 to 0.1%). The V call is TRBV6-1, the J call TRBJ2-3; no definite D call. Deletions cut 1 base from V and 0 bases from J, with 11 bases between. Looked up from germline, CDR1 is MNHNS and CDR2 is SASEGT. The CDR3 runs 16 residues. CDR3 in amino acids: CASSEGLQSSTDTQYF. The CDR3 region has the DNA TGTGCCAGCAGTGAAGGATTGCAGTCTAGCACAGATACGCAGTATTTT.

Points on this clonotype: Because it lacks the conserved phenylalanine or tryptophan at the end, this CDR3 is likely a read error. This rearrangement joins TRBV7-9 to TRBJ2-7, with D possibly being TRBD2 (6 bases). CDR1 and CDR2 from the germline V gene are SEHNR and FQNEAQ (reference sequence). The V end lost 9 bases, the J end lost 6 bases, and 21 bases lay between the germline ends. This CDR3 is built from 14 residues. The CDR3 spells CASNKDLEGREQYL. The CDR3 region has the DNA TGTGCCAGTAATAAGGACTTGGAGGGTCGCGAGCAGTACCTC.

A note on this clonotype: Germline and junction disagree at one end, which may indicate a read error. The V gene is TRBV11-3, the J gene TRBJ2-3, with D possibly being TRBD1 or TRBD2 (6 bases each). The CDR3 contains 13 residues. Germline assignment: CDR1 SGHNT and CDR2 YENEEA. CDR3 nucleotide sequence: TGTGCCGGTAGCTTGGGGGGCACAGATACGCGGTATTTT. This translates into CAGSLGGTDTRYF.

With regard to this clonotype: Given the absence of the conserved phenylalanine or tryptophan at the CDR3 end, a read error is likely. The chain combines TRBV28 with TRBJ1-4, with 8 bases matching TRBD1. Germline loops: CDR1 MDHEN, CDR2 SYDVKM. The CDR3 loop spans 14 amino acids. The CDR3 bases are TGTGCCAGCAGTTTCGGACAGGGACGGGAAAGACTGTTTTAT. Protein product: CASSFGQGRERLFY.

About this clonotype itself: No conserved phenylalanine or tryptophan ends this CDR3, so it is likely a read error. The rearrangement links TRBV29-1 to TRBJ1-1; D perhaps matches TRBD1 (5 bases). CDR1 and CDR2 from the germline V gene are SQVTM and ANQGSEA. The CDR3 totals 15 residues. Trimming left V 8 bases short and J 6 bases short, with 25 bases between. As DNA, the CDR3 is TGCAGCTTCCTCGGGACGGCACTGCAGGACTCTGAAGCTTTCTTA. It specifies CSFLGTALQDSEAFL.

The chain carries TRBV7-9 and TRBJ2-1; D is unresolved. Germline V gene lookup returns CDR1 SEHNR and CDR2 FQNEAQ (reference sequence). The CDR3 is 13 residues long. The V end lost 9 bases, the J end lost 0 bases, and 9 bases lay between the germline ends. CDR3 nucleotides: TGTGCCAGTGGCTTAGGCTCCTACAATGAGCAGTTCTTC. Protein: CASGLGSYNEQFF.

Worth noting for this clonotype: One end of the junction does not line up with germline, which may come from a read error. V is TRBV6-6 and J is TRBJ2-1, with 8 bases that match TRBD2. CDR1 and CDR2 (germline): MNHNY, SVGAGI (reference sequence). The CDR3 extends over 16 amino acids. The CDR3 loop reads CASIYQGGGPSNEQFF. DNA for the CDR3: TGTGCCAGCATTTACCAGGGCGGGGGGCCCTCCAATGAGCAGTTCTTC.

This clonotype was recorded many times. The CDR3 loop is CASSLPGQSYEQYF. The CDR3 nucleotides are TGTGCCAGCAGCCTACCGGGACAGTCCTACGAGCAGTACTTC. This rearrangement joins TRBV28 to TRBJ2-7, with TRBD1 matching 7 bases. The V and J ends lost 6 bases and 1 base, in that order; junction bases with no gene match: 6. Germline-derived CDR1 and CDR2 are MDHEN and SYDVKM. The CDR3 is made up of 14 amino acids. Supplemented by reference TRBV28 and TRBJ2-7, the full variable domain reads DVKVTQSSRYLVKRTGEKVFLECVQDMDHENMFWYRQDPGLGLRLIYFSYDVKMKEKGDIPEGYSVSREKKERFSLILESASTNQTSMYLCASSLPGQSYEQYFGPGTRLTVT.

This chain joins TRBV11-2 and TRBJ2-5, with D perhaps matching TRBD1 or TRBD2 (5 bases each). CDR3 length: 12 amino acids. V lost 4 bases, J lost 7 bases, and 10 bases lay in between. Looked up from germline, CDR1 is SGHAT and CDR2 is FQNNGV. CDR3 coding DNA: TGTGCCAGCAGCTCGTCGAGGGGGACCCAGTACTTC. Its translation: CASSSSRGTQYF.

DNA of the CDR3: TGCAGCGCCGGGACGGGGAACACTGAAGCTTTCTTT. Encoded protein: CSAGTGNTEAFF. The V and J genes are TRBV29-1 and TRBJ1-1, with a possible D match to TRBD1 (5 bases). V was clipped by 7 bases and J by 1 base, with 10 bases between them. CDR1 is SQVTM and CDR2 is ANQGSEA in the germline V gene. This CDR3 is built from 12 residues. Looking up the rest from reference TRBV29-1 and TRBJ1-1 gives the full variable domain: SAVISQKPSRDICQRGTSLTIQCQVDSQVTMMFWYRQQPGQSLTLIATANQGSEATYESGFVIDKFPISRPNLTFSTLTVSNMSPEDSSIYLCSAGTGNTEAFFGQGTRLTVV.

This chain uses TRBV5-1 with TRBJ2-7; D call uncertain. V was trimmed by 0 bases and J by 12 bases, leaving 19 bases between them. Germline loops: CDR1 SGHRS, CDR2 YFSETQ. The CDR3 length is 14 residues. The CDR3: CASSLDWVGYDRYF. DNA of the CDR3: TGCGCCAGCAGCTTGGATTGGGTGGGGTACGATCGGTACTTC.

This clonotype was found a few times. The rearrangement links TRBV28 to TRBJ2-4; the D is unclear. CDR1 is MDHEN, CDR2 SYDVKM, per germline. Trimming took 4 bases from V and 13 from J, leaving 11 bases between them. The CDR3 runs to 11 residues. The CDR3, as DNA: TGTGCCAGCAGTTCGGTACTTACCCAGTACTTC. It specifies CASSSVLTQYF.

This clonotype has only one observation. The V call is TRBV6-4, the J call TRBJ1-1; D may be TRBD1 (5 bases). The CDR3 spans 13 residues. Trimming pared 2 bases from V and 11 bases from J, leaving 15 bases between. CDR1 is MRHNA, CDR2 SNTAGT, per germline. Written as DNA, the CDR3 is TGTGCCAGCAGTGACGGTACTGGGGGGTCCGCTTTCTTT. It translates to CASSDGTGGSAFF.

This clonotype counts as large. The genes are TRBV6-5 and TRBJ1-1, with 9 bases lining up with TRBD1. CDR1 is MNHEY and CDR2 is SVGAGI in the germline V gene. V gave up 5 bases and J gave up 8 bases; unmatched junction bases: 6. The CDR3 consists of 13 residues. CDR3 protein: CASSRTGETEAFF. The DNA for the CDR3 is TGTGCCAGCAGTAGGACAGGGGAAACAGAAGCTTTCTTT.

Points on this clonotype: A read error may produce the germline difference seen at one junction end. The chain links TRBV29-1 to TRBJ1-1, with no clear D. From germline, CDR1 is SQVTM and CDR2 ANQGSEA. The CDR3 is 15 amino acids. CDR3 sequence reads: CSVGPEWGMVAEVFF. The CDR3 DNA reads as TGCAGTGTTGGTCCAGAGTGGGGTATGGTCGCTGAAGTTTTCTTT.

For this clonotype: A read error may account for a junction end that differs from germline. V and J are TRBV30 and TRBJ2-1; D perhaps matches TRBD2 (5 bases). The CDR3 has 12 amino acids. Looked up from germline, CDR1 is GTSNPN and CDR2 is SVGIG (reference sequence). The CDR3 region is CDWSRGYNEKFF. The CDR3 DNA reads TGTGACTGGAGTCGGGGTTACAATGAGAAGTTCTTC.

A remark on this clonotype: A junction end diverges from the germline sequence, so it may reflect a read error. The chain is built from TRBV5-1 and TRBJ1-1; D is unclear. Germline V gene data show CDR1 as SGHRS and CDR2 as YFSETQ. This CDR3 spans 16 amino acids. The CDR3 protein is CASSPSWSTMNTEAFF. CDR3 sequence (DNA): TGCGCTAGCAGTCCTTCTTGGAGCACGATGAATACTGAAGCCTTCTTT.